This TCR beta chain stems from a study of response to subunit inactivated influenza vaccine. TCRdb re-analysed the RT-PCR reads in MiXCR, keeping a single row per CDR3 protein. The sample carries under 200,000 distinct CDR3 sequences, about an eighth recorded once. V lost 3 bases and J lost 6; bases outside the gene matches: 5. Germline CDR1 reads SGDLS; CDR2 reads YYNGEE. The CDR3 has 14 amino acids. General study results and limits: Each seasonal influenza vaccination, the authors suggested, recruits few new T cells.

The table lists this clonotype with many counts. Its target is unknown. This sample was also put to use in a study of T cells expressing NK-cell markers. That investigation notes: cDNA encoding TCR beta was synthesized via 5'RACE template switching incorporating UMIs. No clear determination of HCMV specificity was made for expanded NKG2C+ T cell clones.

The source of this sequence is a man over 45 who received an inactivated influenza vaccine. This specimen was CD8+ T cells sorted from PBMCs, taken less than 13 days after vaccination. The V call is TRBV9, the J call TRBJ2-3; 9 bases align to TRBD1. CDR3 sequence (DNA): TGTGCCAGCAGCGCACAGGGGGCAGGGGATACGCAGTATTTT. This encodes CASSAQGAGDTQYF. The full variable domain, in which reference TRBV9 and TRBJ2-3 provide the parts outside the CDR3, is DSGVTQTPKHLITATGQRVTLRCSPRSGDLSVYWYQQSLDQGLQFLIQYYNGEERAKGNILERFSAQQFPDLHSELNLSSLELGDSALYFCASSAQGAGDTQYFGPGTRLTVL.